The T cell receptor beta chain under discussion was sequenced for a study of metastatic and nonmetastatic thyroid tumors. All patients were untreated before thyroid surgery. TCRdb re-analyzed the PCR reads using MiXCR. This table has 14,000 to 15,000 clones, roughly 25% appearing once. The sequenced sample consisted of tumor tissue. This clonotype was obtained from a female donor with papillary thyroid cancer or a benign thyroid nodule (not recorded which). Some clones in this sample may be carry-over from other donors' samples.

CDR3 loop: CSARGPGLAVPQGTQYF. For the CDR3, the DNA is TGCAGTGCTAGGGGCCCCGGACTAGCGGTACCCCAAGGTACGCAGTATTTT. The genes are TRBV20-1 and TRBJ2-3; 10 nucleotides agree with TRBD2. The germline V gene encodes CDR1 DFQATT and CDR2 SNEGSKA (reference sequence). This CDR3 comprises 17 residues. V gave up 3 bases and J gave up 8 bases; unmatched junction bases: 17.